Listed below are T cell receptor beta chains from one sample, sequenced in a study of blood T cell repertoires in COVID-19. Data came from immunoSEQ multiplex PCR; TCRdb stores just in-frame clones and leaves some out. The sample includes 65,000 to 80,000 clones, roughly four fifths seen only once; the top ten take 27%. The sample consisted of peripheral blood. The receptors were gathered from a human donor in a cohort sampled during active COVID-19. CDR3s include the opening cysteine and the closing phenylalanine or tryptophan. Fields, in order: CDR3 DNA, CDR3 protein, clone size, V gene, J gene, D gene. A D gene is named only where the DNA matches it firmly. Not every row has a clone size; where given, it reads once, few, many or a size class.

DNA: TGTGCCAGTAGTATCAACAGGGGGACTAATTCACCCCTCCACTTT
CDR3: CASSINRGTNSPLHF
size: once
V: TRBV19
J: TRBJ1-6
D: TRBD1

DNA: TGTGCCAGCAGGGAAACAGGGAGCTCCTACAATGAGCAGTTCTTC
CDR3: CASRETGSSYNEQFF
size: -
V: TRBV5-4
J: TRBJ2-1
D: -

DNA: TGTGCCAGCAGCTTACAGGGAAGCTCCTATAATTCACCCCTCCACTTT
CDR3: CASSLQGSSYNSPLHF
size: once
V: TRBV5-5
J: TRBJ1-6
D: -

DNA: TGTGCCAGCAGCAATGACAGGAAGAGCTCCTACGAGCAGTACTTC
CDR3: CASSNDRKSSYEQYF
size: -
V: TRBV21-1
J: TRBJ2-7
D: -

DNA: TGTGCCAGCAGTATGGAGACCGGGGTAGATACGCAGTATTTT
CDR3: CASSMETGVDTQYF
size: -
V: TRBV28
J: TRBJ2-3
D: -

DNA: TGTGCCAGCAGTTTCCCCCGACAGGGGGCGAACCAAGAGACCCAGTACTTC
CDR3: CASSFPRQGANQETQYF
size: few
V: TRBV28
J: TRBJ2-5
D: TRBD1

DNA: TGTGCCATCAGTTTGGGGCTAGCGGGGGCCTTGTCCTACGAGCAGTACTTC
CDR3: CAISLGLAGALSYEQYF
size: -
V: TRBV10-3
J: TRBJ2-7
D: TRBD2

DNA: TGTGCCAGTGCGGATAGCAATCAGCCCCAGCATTTT
CDR3: CASADSNQPQHF
size: -
V: TRBV19
J: TRBJ1-5
D: -

DNA: TGTGCCACCAGCAGCCGACAGTCCTACGAGCAGTACTTC
CDR3: CATSSRQSYEQYF
size: -
V: TRBV15
J: TRBJ2-7
D: -

DNA: TGTGCCAGCTGGTCAGGGTGGAACGATGGCTACACCTTC
CDR3: CASWSGWNDGYTF
size: -
V: TRBV6-5
J: TRBJ1-2
D: -

DNA: TGTGCCACCAGCACTCCGGGAAACTACGAGCAGTACTTC
CDR3: CATSTPGNYEQYF
size: -
V: TRBV15
J: TRBJ2-7
D: -

DNA: TGTGCCAGCTCACCAGGCGGGGTAGTTGGATACGAGCAGTACTTC
CDR3: CASSPGGVVGYEQYF
size: -
V: TRBV18
J: TRBJ2-7
D: -

DNA: TGTGCCAGCACTTCGGGGGACGACGCAGGAGAGTACTTC
CDR3: CASTSGDDAGEYF
size: -
V: TRBV2
J: TRBJ2-7
D: -

DNA: TGTGCCAGCACCATTTACGGGGGGCGGAACACCGGGGAGCTGTTTTTT
CDR3: CASTIYGGRNTGELFF
size: -
V: TRBV7-9
J: TRBJ2-2
D: -

DNA: TGTGCCAGCAGGGGACAGGGGGAGCCCACCGGGGAGCTGTTTTTT
CDR3: CASRGQGEPTGELFF
size: -
V: TRBV11-2
J: TRBJ2-2
D: TRBD1

DNA: TGCGCCAGCAGCCCCGGACAGGGTTGGCCCTACGAGCAGTACTTC
CDR3: CASSPGQGWPYEQYF
size: hyperexpanded
V: TRBV5-1
J: TRBJ2-7
D: TRBD1

DNA: TGCGCCAGCAGTAAGCGGGGGTGGCAAGAGACCCAGTACTTC
CDR3: CASSKRGWQETQYF
size: -
V: TRBV5-1
J: TRBJ2-5
D: TRBD2

DNA: TGTGCCAGCAGCTTAGTCCGGGACAAGTCCTACGAGCAGTACTTC
CDR3: CASSLVRDKSYEQYF
size: -
V: TRBV7-9
J: TRBJ2-7
D: -

DNA: TGTGCCAGCAGCCCACTAGCGGGTGAGCGGTTCTTC
CDR3: CASSPLAGERFF
size: -
V: TRBV7-9
J: TRBJ2-1
D: TRBD2

DNA: TGTGCCAGCAGTCTTGGGACAGGGACTGAAGCTTTCTTT
CDR3: CASSLGTGTEAFF
size: -
V: TRBV12-3/TRBV12-4
J: TRBJ1-1
D: TRBD1

DNA: TGCGCCAGCAGCCCAAGGACAGGGGGCAGCTATGGCTACACCTTC
CDR3: CASSPRTGGSYGYTF
size: -
V: TRBV5-1
J: TRBJ1-2
D: TRBD1

DNA: TGCAGCTCCGACAGTAGAGGCGGCTACACCTTC
CDR3: CSSDSRGGYTF
size: -
V: TRBV29-1
J: TRBJ1-2
D: -

DNA: TGTGCCAGCAGTGGATCGGTACGATCAGGGGGCGCGAGTAACTATGGCTACACCTTC
CDR3: CASSGSVRSGGASNYGYTF
size: -
V: TRBV2
J: TRBJ1-2
D: TRBD1

DNA: TGTGCCAGCAGCTTAAGCAGAAACACCGGGGAGCTGTTTTTT
CDR3: CASSLSRNTGELFF
size: -
V: TRBV7-3
J: TRBJ2-2
D: -

DNA: TGTGCCAGCAGCTTAGATAGCTCCGGCCCTTACAATGAGCAGTTCTTC
CDR3: CASSLDSSGPYNEQFF
size: few
V: TRBV11-3
J: TRBJ2-1
D: -

DNA: TGTGCCAGCAGCGTAGACGGTGGGGGGGCTAAAGATACGCAGTATTTT
CDR3: CASSVDGGGAKDTQYF
size: -
V: TRBV9
J: TRBJ2-3
D: -

DNA: TGTGCCAGCAGCTTCTTTACAGGGGAGGATTCACCCCTCCACTTT
CDR3: CASSFFTGEDSPLHF
size: -
V: TRBV5-4
J: TRBJ1-6
D: TRBD1

DNA: TGTGCCAGCAGCCCACTTGCGGGGGGCGCTCGGGATACGCAGTATTTT
CDR3: CASSPLAGGARDTQYF
size: -
V: TRBV7-3
J: TRBJ2-3
D: TRBD2

DNA: TGTGCCAGTAGTAGTACGGGGGGTGCTTACGAGCAGTACTTC
CDR3: CASSSTGGAYEQYF
size: -
V: TRBV19
J: TRBJ2-7
D: TRBD2

DNA: TGTGCCAGCTTATCGACAGGGGGCCGAAACACCATATATTTT
CDR3: CASLSTGGRNTIYF
size: once
V: TRBV6-1
J: TRBJ1-3
D: TRBD1

DNA: TGTGCCAGCAGCTTGGGGGGGGCGGGTTACGGCTACACCTTC
CDR3: CASSLGGAGYGYTF
size: -
V: TRBV6-5
J: TRBJ1-2
D: -

DNA: TGTGCCAGCAGTGAAACTGGGGGCTCCGGCTACACCTTC
CDR3: CASSETGGSGYTF
size: -
V: TRBV2
J: TRBJ1-2
D: -

DNA: TGTGCCAGCACCCCCGCCGGGACAGGGAACACCGGGGAGCTGTTTTTT
CDR3: CASTPAGTGNTGELFF
size: -
V: TRBV27
J: TRBJ2-2
D: TRBD1

DNA: TGCAGCGTTGAGGTCGGGGATACGCAGTATTTT
CDR3: CSVEVGDTQYF
size: -
V: TRBV29-1
J: TRBJ2-3
D: -

DNA: TGTGCCAGCTCACCGGGAGGGACAGGGCAAGATACGCAGTATTTT
CDR3: CASSPGGTGQDTQYF
size: -
V: TRBV18
J: TRBJ2-3
D: TRBD1

DNA: TGTGCCAGCAGCGTAGGCCACTTGAACACTGAAGCTTTCTTT
CDR3: CASSVGHLNTEAFF
size: -
V: TRBV9
J: TRBJ1-1
D: -

DNA: TGTGCCAGCAGGCGGGGCCTATTGAACACTGAAGCTTTCTTT
CDR3: CASRRGLLNTEAFF
size: -
V: TRBV6-5
J: TRBJ1-1
D: -

DNA: TGTGCCAGCAGCTTGGGGGAGTGGAGGGAAACTGAAGCTTTCTTT
CDR3: CASSLGEWRETEAFF
size: -
V: TRBV11-1
J: TRBJ1-1
D: -

DNA: TGTGCCAGCAGAAAACTAGCGGGGGTTTCCTACAATGAGCAGTTCTTC
CDR3: CASRKLAGVSYNEQFF
size: -
V: TRBV5-4
J: TRBJ2-1
D: TRBD2

DNA: TGTGCCTTCGGGAGGCAGTGGGCCGGGGAGCTGTTTTTT
CDR3: CAFGRQWAGELFF
size: -
V: TRBV30
J: TRBJ2-2
D: TRBD2

DNA: TGTGCCAGCAGCTTAACGGGGACAGGGGGTGGGGATGAGCAGTTCTTC
CDR3: CASSLTGTGGGDEQFF
size: -
V: TRBV7-3
J: TRBJ2-1
D: TRBD1

DNA: TGTGCCAGCAGTAAGCGAAACCAAGAGACCCAGTACTTC
CDR3: CASSKRNQETQYF
size: -
V: TRBV2
J: TRBJ2-5
D: -

DNA: TGTGCCAGTAGTATTCCAGCGGGGAACACTGAAGCTTTCTTT
CDR3: CASSIPAGNTEAFF
size: -
V: TRBV19
J: TRBJ1-1
D: -

DNA: TGCGCCAGCAGCTTGGTCCGACAGGGTAGGTACGAGCAGTACTTC
CDR3: CASSLVRQGRYEQYF
size: -
V: TRBV5-1
J: TRBJ2-7
D: TRBD1

DNA: TGTGCCAGCAGCTTGCGACAGGGCGGCAATCAGCCCCAGCATTTT
CDR3: CASSLRQGGNQPQHF
size: -
V: TRBV5-6
J: TRBJ1-5
D: TRBD1

DNA: TGTGCCAGTAGTGCCTCGGGACAGAGCACAGATACGCAGTATTTT
CDR3: CASSASGQSTDTQYF
size: few
V: TRBV19
J: TRBJ2-3
D: TRBD1

DNA: TGTGCCAGCAGCCATTCTAGGCGGGACAGGTCCTATAATTCACCCCTCCACTTT
CDR3: CASSHSRRDRSYNSPLHF
size: few
V: TRBV4-2
J: TRBJ1-6
D: TRBD1

DNA: TGTGCCAGCAGCTTGGGGCCGACCGGGGAGCTGTTTTTT
CDR3: CASSLGPTGELFF
size: -
V: TRBV5-5
J: TRBJ2-2
D: -

DNA: TGCGCCAGCAGCTTGGGGACTCCCTACGAGCAGTACTTC
CDR3: CASSLGTPYEQYF
size: -
V: TRBV5-1
J: TRBJ2-7
D: -

DNA: TGCGCCAGCAGCCTCCGACTGAACTATGGCTACACCTTC
CDR3: CASSLRLNYGYTF
size: few
V: TRBV4-1
J: TRBJ1-2
D: -

DNA: TGTGCCAGCAGCCGAGGTAAGGGACAAGACTCCCTCCTCGGCTCCTACGAGCAGTACTTC
CDR3: CASSRGKGQDSLLGSYEQYF
size: -
V: TRBV7-8
J: TRBJ2-7
D: -

DNA: TGTGCCAGCAGCCTCGACAGCCACGAGCAGTACTTC
CDR3: CASSLDSHEQYF
size: few
V: TRBV5-4
J: TRBJ2-7
D: -

DNA: TGTGCCAGCAGTTACCGCGACACCCTGGGCCAGCCCCAGCATTTT
CDR3: CASSYRDTLGQPQHF
size: -
V: TRBV6-2/TRBV6-3
J: TRBJ1-5
D: -

DNA: TGTGCCAGCAGCTCTTCAGGGCAGGAGACCCAGTACTTC
CDR3: CASSSSGQETQYF
size: -
V: TRBV11-2
J: TRBJ2-5
D: -